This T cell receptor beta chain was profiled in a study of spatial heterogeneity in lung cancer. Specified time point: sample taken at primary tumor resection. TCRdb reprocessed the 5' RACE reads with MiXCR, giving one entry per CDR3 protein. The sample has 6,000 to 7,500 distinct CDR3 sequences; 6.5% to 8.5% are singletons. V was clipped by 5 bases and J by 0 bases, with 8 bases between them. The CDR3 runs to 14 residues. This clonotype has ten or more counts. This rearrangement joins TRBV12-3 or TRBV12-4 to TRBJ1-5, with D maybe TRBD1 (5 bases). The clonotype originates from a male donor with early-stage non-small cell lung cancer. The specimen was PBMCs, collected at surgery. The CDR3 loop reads CASSRQFSNQPQHF. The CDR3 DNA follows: TGTGCCAGCAGTAGACAGTTTAGCAATCAGCCCCAGCATTTT.